This note documents a single T cell receptor (beta chain) sequence. Its antigen remains unknown. This sample is drawn from a study of siplizumab effects on memory and regulatory T cells. Generated by immunoSEQ multiplex PCR, the TCRdb table keeps only in-frame clones and is missing some. The table includes about 87,000 clones, roughly 87% detected once. The CDR3 loop spans 15 amino acids. V shed 5 bases and J shed 12 bases, with 23 bases lying between them. Germline CDR1 reads SGHAT; CDR2 reads FQNNGV. Notes on the study in general: Relative to controls at around 25%, mappable alloreactive CD4+ clones exhibited a mean Treg-derived proportion of approximately 70% with siplizumab. Alloreactive sequences tracing back to unstimulated CD4+ memory cells fell significantly with siplizumab.

V gene TRBV11-2 combines with J gene TRBJ2-1; D could derive from TRBD1 or TRBD2 (5 bases each). Sequencing input: Tregs sorted from blood. This sequence was found in a human donor in good health. CDR3 in amino acids: CASSPLGVVRLVQFF. The DNA of the CDR3 is TGTGCCAGCAGCCCCCTGGGGGTCGTTCGGCTGGTGCAGTTCTTC.